The sample holds a few counts of the clone carrying this T cell receptor beta chain. Produced via immunoSEQ multiplex PCR; TCRdb's table is partial and in-frame only. The table has 30,000 to 35,000 clones, 90% seen once. This specimen comes from a study of T cell changes during pregnancy in multiple sclerosis. From germline, CDR1 is LNHDA and CDR2 SQIVND (reference sequence). CDR3 length: 13 amino acids. V lost 8 bases and J lost 4, with 14 bases in between. This clonotype originated in a female donor with multiple sclerosis, enrolled in a pregnancy study. The rearrangement uses TRBV19 and TRBJ1-1; D ambiguous. The material was CD8+ T cells from peripheral blood mononuclear cells, obtained in the first trimester of pregnancy. As DNA, the CDR3 is TGTGCCAGTTCCCATTATTCGGGCACTGAAGCTTTCTTT. Its protein product is CASSHYSGTEAFF.